This TCR beta chain was observed in a study of blood T cell repertoires in COVID-19 (dated by TCRdb to the early 2020s). For the study in its entirety: The collaborator samples originated in the United States, Italy and Spain and spanned the acute and convalescent phases of COVID-19. HLA class I and class II types, where available, came from metadata supplied by the sample provider rather than from assay-based typing. The dataset comprised deeply sampled blood TCRbeta repertoires from subjects exposed to, actively infected with, or recovered from COVID-19. Samples came from the ongoing ImmuneRACE study (first 160 participants) plus 1,254 subjects from 6 global collaborators. The repertoires were made available in a free public database intended to serve as a resource for research on the immune response to SARS-CoV-2. Sample metadata almost always included a de-identified subject ID, COVID-19 status, age in years and sex. The material from the prospective study consisted of cDNA or gDNA derived from T cells, B-cell-depleted T cells, or PBMCs.

Paper-wide results and their limitations: The amount of clinical and demographic metadata varied by source and participant and was provided uncurated.

The collaborating institutions used their own protocols to collect whole blood in K2EDTA tubes. For TCRbeta analysis, collaborators shipped samples as frozen whole blood, isolated PBMCs, or DNA extracted from either of those sample types. TCRbeta CDR3 regions were amplified from genomic DNA by means of the immunoSEQ Assay, a bias-controlled multiplex PCR. In the source study's methods: The number of nucleated cells in each sample was estimated by amplification of reference gene primers within the assay. To quantify the absolute abundance of each unique TCRbeta CDR3 rearrangement, sequence reads were collapsed and filtered. For each sample, productive Simpson clonality was calculated by taking the square root of Simpson's diversity index across productive rearrangements. TCRdb holds this immuneACCESS table with in-frame rearrangements only. Some clones are missing; in checked studies, unresolved V genes explain under half, and the rest has no known cause. V and J calls and clone size are copied from that table; D and trimming were computed from the DNA. Present in this sample are about 210,000 clones, 75% to 90% of which were seen just once. About 6.3% of the sample is held by the ten biggest clonotypes.

A remark on this clone: Its antigen has not been determined. Base qualities are not provided; no much larger clone lies one nucleotide away.

The TCR comes from a man aged 55-75 years with acute or convalescent COVID-19. The sequenced sample consisted of peripheral blood.

CDR3 reads: CASSYIRDREQFF. The DNA reads as follows: TGTGCCAGCAGCTACATACGGGATAGAGAGCAGTTCTTC. The chain employs TRBV7-2 and TRBJ2-1; the D gene is possibly TRBD2, with 5 bases matching. At the junction V is shortened by 4 bases and J by 10 bases, with 14 bases in between. The CDR3 measures 13 amino acids from cysteine to phenylalanine. This entry keeps only the CDR3 DNA: 39 bases, framed from base 1. For CDR1 and CDR2, the germline V gene lists SGHTA and FQGNSA. Supplemented by the reference TRBV7-2 and TRBJ2-1 proteins around the CDR3, the complete variable domain is GAGVSQSPSNKVTEKGKDVELRCDPISGHTALYWYRQSLGQGLEFLIYFQGNSAPDKSGLPSDRFSAERTGGSVSTLTIQRTQQEDSAVYLCASSYIRDREQFFGPGTRLTVL.